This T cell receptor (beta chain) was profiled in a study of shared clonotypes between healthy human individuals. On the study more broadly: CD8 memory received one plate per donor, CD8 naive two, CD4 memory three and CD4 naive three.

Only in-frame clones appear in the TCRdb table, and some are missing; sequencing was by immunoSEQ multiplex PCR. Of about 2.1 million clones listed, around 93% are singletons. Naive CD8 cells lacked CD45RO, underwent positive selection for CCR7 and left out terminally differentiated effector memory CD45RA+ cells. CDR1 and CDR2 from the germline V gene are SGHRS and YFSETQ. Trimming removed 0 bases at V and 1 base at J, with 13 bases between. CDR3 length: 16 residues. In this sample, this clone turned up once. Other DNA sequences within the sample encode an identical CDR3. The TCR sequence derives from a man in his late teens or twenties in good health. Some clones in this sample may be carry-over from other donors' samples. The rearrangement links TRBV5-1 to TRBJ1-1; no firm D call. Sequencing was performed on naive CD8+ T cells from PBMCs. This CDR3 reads CASSLAVTGRNTEAFF. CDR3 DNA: TGCGCCAGCAGCTTGGCCGTGACGGGCCGGAACACTGAAGCTTTCTTT.